Below are 22 T cell receptor beta chains sequenced from a single sample in a study of blood T cell repertoires in COVID-19. The table came from immunoSEQ multiplex PCR; TCRdb's copy has only in-frame clones and leaves some out. This sample has roughly 290,000 clones, with about 90% found just once. Sequencing was done on a sample of peripheral blood. The receptor source for this set is a woman aged 25 to 39 who had recovered from COVID-19.

This chain joins TRBV11-2 and TRBJ1-2; maybe TRBD1 (6 bases). Trimming removed 5 bases at V and 13 bases at J, with 20 bases between. The CDR3 contains 13 residues. The germline CDR1 and CDR2 sequences are SGHAT and FQNNGV. For the CDR3, the DNA is TGTGCCAGCAGCCCCGACAGGTCGCTGGGCGGCACCTTC. Translation: CASSPDRSLGGTF.

The chain uses TRBV11-2 and TRBJ1-2; D gene ambiguous. Trimming stripped 0 bases from V and 4 bases from J, with 9 bases between. Germline V lookup: CDR1 SGHAT, CDR2 FQNNGV. This CDR3 is built from 14 residues. The CDR3 nucleotides read TGTGCCAGCAGCTTAGAGGCGGCGACCTATGGCTACACCTTC. Residues: CASSLEAATYGYTF.

The V and J genes are TRBV4-3 and TRBJ1-1; TRBD1 matches 8 bases. CDR1 and CDR2 from the germline V gene are LGHNA and YSLEER. Losses at the gene ends were 0 bases for V and 7 bases for J; bases not matched to a gene: 4. The CDR3 loop spans 14 amino acids. CDR3 in DNA: TGCGCCAGCAGCCAAGAGACAGGGGATATTGAAGCTTTCTTT. The encoded protein is CASSQETGDIEAFF.

About this clone: At one end the junction does not follow the germline gene, possibly because of a read error. The chain uses TRBV7-2 and TRBJ2-1; TRBD2 might be the D (7 bases). The CDR3 has 13 amino acids. The germline CDR1 and CDR2 sequences are SGHTA and FQGNSA. CDR3 in amino acids: CASSSGGRTAQVF. CDR3 DNA sequence: TGTGCCAGCAGCTCCGGGGGGCGCACTGCTCAGGTCTTC.

This clone occurred a few times. The rearrangement uses TRBV11-2 and TRBJ2-7; possible D gene TRBD1, 5 bases. V was pared by 4 bases and J by 3 bases, with 10 bases between. In germline, CDR1 is SGHAT, CDR2 FQNNGV. The CDR3 runs to 13 residues. In DNA form, the CDR3 reads TGTGCCAGCAGCTACGGCAGGGACTACGAGCAGTACTTC. It specifies CASSYGRDYEQYF.

The CDR3: CASSADFPLILGLAGYQETQYF. DNA for the CDR3: TGTGCCAGCAGTGCCGACTTCCCGCTTATTCTTGGTCTAGCGGGGTACCAAGAGACCCAGTACTTC. This chain connects TRBV28 to TRBJ2-5, with 9 bases that match TRBD2. V dropped 5 bases and J dropped 0; count of bases not matched to a gene: 25. This CDR3 is built from 22 residues. Per germline, CDR1 MDHEN and CDR2 SYDVKM.

The chain couples TRBV7-9 to TRBJ2-3; no firm D call. The CDR3 runs to 10 residues. The germline V gene encodes CDR1 SEHNR and CDR2 FQNEAQ (reference sequence). The CDR3 is CVEGTDTQYF. CDR3 nucleotide sequence: TGTGTCGAGGGCACAGATACGCAGTATTTT.

The V and J genes are TRBV6-5 and TRBJ1-2, with 8 bases lining up with TRBD1. The CDR3 covers 14 residues. The germline gives CDR1 MNHEY, CDR2 SVGAGI. Trimming removed 6 bases from V and 4 bases from J; junction bases left unmatched: 7. The CDR3: CASSSGDRSYGYTF. Here the CDR3 DNA reads TGTGCCAGCAGCTCCGGGGACAGGAGCTATGGCTACACCTTC.

This chain links TRBV19 with TRBJ2-7, with 10 bases that match TRBD1. Germline V gives CDR1 LNHDA, CDR2 SQIVND (reference sequence). The CDR3 loop spans 15 amino acids. The J segment lost 4 bases and the V segment lost 3 bases, leaving 6 bases of the junction unmatched. The CDR3 region has the DNA TGTGCCAGTAGTATCGCCGGGACAGGGGAATACGAGCAGTACTTC. Translated, it gives CASSIAGTGEYEQYF.

The chain joins TRBV30 to TRBJ2-2; maybe TRBD1 (6 bases). Per germline, CDR1 GTSNPN and CDR2 SVGIG (reference sequence). Trimming shortened V by 2 bases and J by 1 base, and 11 bases separated the two germline ends. The CDR3 has 15 residues. CDR3 nucleotides: TGTGCCTGGAGTCTGGGACACCTGAACACCGGGGAGCTGTTTTTT. Translated: CAWSLGHLNTGELFF.

The chain links TRBV24-1 to TRBJ2-7; TRBD2 agrees at 10 bases. The CDR3 is 13 residues long. Germline CDR1 reads KGHDR; CDR2 reads SFDVKD. The junction had 2 bases not matched to a gene; V was cut back by 9 bases and J by 1 base. CDR3 nucleotide sequence: TGTGCCACCGGGACTAGCGATTCCTACGAGCAGTACTTC. It yields the protein CATGTSDSYEQYF.

This sequence joins TRBV6-1 and TRBJ2-4, with D maybe TRBD2 (7 bases). CDR3 length equals 17 residues. CDR1 MNHNS and CDR2 SASEGT come from the germline V gene. Trimming removed 0 bases at V and 3 bases at J, with 15 bases between. The CDR3 sequence: CASSEAGGGSLKNIQYF. The CDR3 DNA sequence: TGTGCCAGCAGTGAAGCCGGCGGGGGCTCTCTCAAAAACATTCAGTACTTC.

The chain links TRBV5-4 to TRBJ2-3, with TRBD1 matching over 8 bases. V lost 4 bases and J lost 6; bases outside the gene matches: 13. The germline V gene encodes CDR1 SGHNT and CDR2 YYREEE (reference sequence). The CDR3 is made up of 16 amino acids. CDR3 in DNA: TGTGCCAGCAGCCCACCTCAGAGGACAGGGACGGATACGCAGTATTTT. This gives the protein CASSPPQRTGTDTQYF. The entire variable domain, with the rest obtained from reference TRBV5-4 and TRBJ2-3, is as follows: ETGVTQSPTHLIKTRGQQVTLRCSSQSGHNTVSWYQQALGQGPQFIFQYYREEENGRGNFPPRFSGLQFPNYSSELNVNALELDDSALYLCASSPPQRTGTDTQYFGPGTRLTVL.

J is TRBJ2-7 and V is TRBV5-1; tentatively, D is TRBD1 (5 bases). In germline, CDR1 is SGHRS, CDR2 YFSETQ. V was shortened by 3 bases and J by 1 base, with 17 bases between the two germline ends. The CDR3 is made up of 16 amino acids. CDR3 coding DNA: TGCGCCAGCAGCTCCGGCAGGGAATCGGCTTCCTACGAGCAGTACTTC. Translation: CASSSGRESASYEQYF.

This rearrangement joins TRBV7-2 to TRBJ2-1, with D uncertain. The V gene's germline CDR1 is SGHTA and CDR2 FQGNSA. The V end lost 4 bases, the J end lost 7 bases, and 20 bases lay between the germline ends. The CDR3 totals 16 residues. Here the CDR3 reads CASSYASSLPYNEQFF. CDR3 DNA: TGTGCCAGCAGCTATGCCTCGAGCCTTCCTTATAATGAGCAGTTCTTC.

This sequence joins TRBV5-5 and TRBJ2-1, with 7 nucleotides matching TRBD2. The J segment lost 6 bases and the V segment lost 4 bases, leaving 4 bases of the junction unmatched. Looked up from germline, CDR1 is SGHKS and CDR2 is YYEKEE (reference sequence). This CDR3 spans 13 amino acids. The CDR3 DNA reads as TGTGCCAGCAGCCGGGGACTATCCAATGAGCAGTTCTTC. Its protein product is CASSRGLSNEQFF. Drawing the rest from reference TRBV5-5 and TRBJ2-1, the complete variable domain is DAGVTQSPTHLIKTRGQQVTLRCSPISGHKSVSWYQQVLGQGPQFIFQYYEKEERGRGNFPDRFSARQFPNYSSELNVNALLLGDSALYLCASSRGLSNEQFFGPGTRLTVL.

The rearrangement joins TRBV9 to TRBJ1-3; TRBD1 matches at 8 bases. This CDR3 contains 15 residues. CDR1 and CDR2 from the germline V gene are SGDLS and YYNGEE. Trimming at V came to 4 bases and at J to 4 bases, leaving 7 bases not matched to a gene. CDR3 residues: CASSTQGDGGNTIYF. The DNA for the CDR3 is TGTGCCAGCAGCACACAGGGGGATGGCGGAAACACCATATATTTT.

The rearrangement links TRBV15 to TRBJ2-7, with 9 positions matching TRBD2. Trimming at V came to 5 bases and at J to 4 bases, leaving 3 bases not matched to a gene. The CDR3 loop spans 13 amino acids. The germline V gene encodes CDR1 LNHNV and CDR2 YYDKDF (reference sequence). The CDR3 region has the DNA TGTGCCACCAGCGGCGGACTAGCGTACGAGCAGTACTTC. This translates into CATSGGLAYEQYF.

On this clone: The same CDR3 also results from other DNA sequences found in this sample. The CDR3 DNA reads TGTGCCACCAGCAGAGATTTAGGGGGAAGTGAGCAGTTCTTC. Protein product: CATSRDLGGSEQFF. The gene calls are TRBV15 and TRBJ2-1; tentatively, D is TRBD1 (6 bases). V was cut by 0 bases and J by 9 bases, with 12 bases left in between. The CDR3 is made up of 14 amino acids. Germline-derived CDR1 and CDR2 are LNHNV and YYDKDF (reference sequence).

The V call is TRBV29-1, the J call TRBJ2-3, with no clear D. Deletions cut 7 bases from V and 6 bases from J, with 8 bases between. The CDR3 extends over 10 amino acids. Germline CDR1 and CDR2: SQVTM and ANQGSEA. The CDR3 protein is CSALRDTQYF. CDR3 coding DNA: TGCAGCGCCTTGAGGGATACGCAGTATTTT.

The chain recombines TRBV6-6 with TRBJ1-2; TRBD1 matches at 8 bases. From germline, CDR1 is MNHNY and CDR2 SVGAGI (reference sequence). The CDR3 runs to 13 residues. The V segment lost 7 bases and the J segment 6 bases; nucleotides outside the gene matches: 7. CDR3 coding DNA: TGTGCCAGCACCACCCCAGGGGGCGATGGCTACACCTTC. Encoded protein: CASTTPGGDGYTF.

The chain couples TRBV27 to TRBJ2-3; 8 positions agree with TRBD2. Trimming took 6 bases from V and 4 from J; bases not matched to a gene: 15. The CDR3 sequence is 17 residues long. CDR1 is MNHEY, CDR2 SMNVEV, per germline (reference sequence). DNA for the CDR3: TGTGCCAGCAGCGGGGGCCGGGGGGGATCCCCCTCAGATACGCAGTATTTT. The encoded protein is CASSGGRGGSPSDTQYF.